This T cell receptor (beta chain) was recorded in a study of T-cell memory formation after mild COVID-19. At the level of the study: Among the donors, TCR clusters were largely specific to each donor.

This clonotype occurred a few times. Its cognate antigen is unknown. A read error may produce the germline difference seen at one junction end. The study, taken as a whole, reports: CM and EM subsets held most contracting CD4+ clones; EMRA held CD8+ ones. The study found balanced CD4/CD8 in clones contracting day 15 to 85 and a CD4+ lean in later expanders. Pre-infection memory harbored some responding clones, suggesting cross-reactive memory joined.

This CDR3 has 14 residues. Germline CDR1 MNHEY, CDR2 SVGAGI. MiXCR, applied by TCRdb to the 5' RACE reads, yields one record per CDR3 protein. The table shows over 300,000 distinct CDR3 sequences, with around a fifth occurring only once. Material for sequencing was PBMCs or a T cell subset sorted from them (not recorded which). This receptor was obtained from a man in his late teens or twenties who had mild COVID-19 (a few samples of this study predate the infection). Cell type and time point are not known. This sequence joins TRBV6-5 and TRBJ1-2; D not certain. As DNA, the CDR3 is TGTGCCAGCAGTTACTCGATCTTAGCCGGGGAAAAACTCTTC. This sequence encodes CASSYSILAGEKLF.